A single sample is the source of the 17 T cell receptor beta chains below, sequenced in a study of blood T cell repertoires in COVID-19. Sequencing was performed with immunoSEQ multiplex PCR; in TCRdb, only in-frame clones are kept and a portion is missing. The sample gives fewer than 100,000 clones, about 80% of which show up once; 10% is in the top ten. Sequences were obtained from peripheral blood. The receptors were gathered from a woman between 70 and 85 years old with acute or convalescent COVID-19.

The CDR3 here is CASSPSFTGELFF. CDR3 bases: TGTGCCAGCAGCCCGTCCTTCACCGGGGAGCTGTTTTTT. J is TRBJ2-2 and V is TRBV12-3 or TRBV12-4; D call uncertain. Trimming removed 6 bases from V and 4 bases from J, with 9 bases in between. The CDR3 loop spans 13 amino acids.

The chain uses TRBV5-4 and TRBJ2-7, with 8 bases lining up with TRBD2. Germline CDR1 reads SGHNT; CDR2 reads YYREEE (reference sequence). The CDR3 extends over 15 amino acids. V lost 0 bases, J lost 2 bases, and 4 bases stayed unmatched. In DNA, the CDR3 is TGTGCCAGCAGCTTGGCTCGGGGGGGAACCTACGAGCAGTACTTC. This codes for CASSLARGGTYEQYF.

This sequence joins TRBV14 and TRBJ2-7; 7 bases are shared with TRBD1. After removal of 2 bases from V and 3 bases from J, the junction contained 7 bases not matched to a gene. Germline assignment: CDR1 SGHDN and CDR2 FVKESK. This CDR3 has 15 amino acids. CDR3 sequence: CASSQHRDRHYEQYF. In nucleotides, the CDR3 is TGTGCCAGCAGCCAACACCGGGACAGACACTACGAGCAGTACTTC.

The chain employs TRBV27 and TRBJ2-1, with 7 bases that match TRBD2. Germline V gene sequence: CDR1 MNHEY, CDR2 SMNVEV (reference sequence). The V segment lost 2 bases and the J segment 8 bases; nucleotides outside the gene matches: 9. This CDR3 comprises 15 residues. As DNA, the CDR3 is TGTGCCAGCAGTTTAAGTTGGGTGGGAGGGGATGAGCAGTTCTTC. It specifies CASSLSWVGGDEQFF.

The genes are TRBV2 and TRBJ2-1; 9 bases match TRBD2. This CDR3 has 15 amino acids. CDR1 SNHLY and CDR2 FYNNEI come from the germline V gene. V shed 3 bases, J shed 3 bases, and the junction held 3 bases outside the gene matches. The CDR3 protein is CASSESSGNYNEQFF. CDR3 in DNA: TGTGCCAGCAGTGAGTCTAGCGGGAACTACAATGAGCAGTTCTTC. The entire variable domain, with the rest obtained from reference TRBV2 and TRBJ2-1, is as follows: EPEVTQTPSHQVTQMGQEVILRCVPISNHLYFYWYRQILGQKVEFLVSFYNNEISEKSEIFDDQFSVERPDGSNFTLKIRSTKLEDSAMYFCASSESSGNYNEQFFGPGTRLTVL.

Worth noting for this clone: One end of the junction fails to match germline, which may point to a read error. Here the CDR3 reads CSVVSSGNPAF. The DNA of the CDR3 is TGCAGCGTTGTCTCTAGCGGGAACCCCGCCTTC. The chain joins TRBV29-1 to TRBJ2-7, with TRBD2 matching 9 bases. CDR1 and CDR2 (germline): SQVTM, ANQGSEA. This CDR3 comprises 11 residues.

This CDR3 is CASSFGDRGKKLFF. CDR3 DNA: TGTGCCAGCAGCTTCGGGGACAGGGGTAAAAAACTGTTTTTT. The gene calls are TRBV7-9 and TRBJ1-4, with 10 positions matching TRBD1. The CDR3 is made up of 14 amino acids. Germline assignment: CDR1 SEHNR and CDR2 FQNEAQ (reference sequence). Trimming took 3 bases from V and 9 from J; bases not matched to a gene: 4.

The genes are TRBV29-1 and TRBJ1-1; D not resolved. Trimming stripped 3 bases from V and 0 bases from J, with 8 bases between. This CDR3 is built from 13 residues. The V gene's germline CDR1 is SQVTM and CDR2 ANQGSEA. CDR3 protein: CSVDGRMNTEAFF. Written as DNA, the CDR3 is TGCAGCGTTGATGGCAGGATGAACACTGAAGCTTTCTTT.

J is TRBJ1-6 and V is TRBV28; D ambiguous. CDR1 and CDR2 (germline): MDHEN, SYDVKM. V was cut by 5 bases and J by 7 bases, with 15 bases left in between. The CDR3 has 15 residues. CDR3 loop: CASSPVGYGNSPLHF. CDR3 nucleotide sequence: TGTGCCAGCAGTCCCGTCGGCTACGGGAATTCACCCCTCCACTTT.

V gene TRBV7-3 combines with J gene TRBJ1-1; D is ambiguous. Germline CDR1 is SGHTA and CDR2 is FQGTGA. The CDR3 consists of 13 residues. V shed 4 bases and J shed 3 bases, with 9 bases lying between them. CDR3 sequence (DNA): TGTGCCAGCAGCTCCTCCGGTTACACTGAAGCTTTCTTT. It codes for CASSSSGYTEAFF.

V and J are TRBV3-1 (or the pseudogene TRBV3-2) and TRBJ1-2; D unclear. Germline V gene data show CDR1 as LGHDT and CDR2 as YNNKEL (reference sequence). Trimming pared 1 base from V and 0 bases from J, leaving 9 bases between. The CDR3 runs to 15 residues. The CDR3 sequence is CASSQAILANYGYTF. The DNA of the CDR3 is TGTGCCAGCAGCCAAGCAATCCTAGCTAACTATGGCTACACCTTC.

The CDR3 nucleotides read TGTGCCAGCAGCTTAGACCGGACAGGGGGCTTGGGGACTGAAGCTTTCTTT. This codes for CASSLDRTGGLGTEAFF. This rearrangement joins TRBV7-8 to TRBJ1-1; 11 bases align to TRBD1. The CDR3 covers 17 residues. V lost 1 base, J lost 5 bases, and 9 bases stayed unmatched. Looked up from germline, CDR1 is SGHVS and CDR2 is FQNEAQ.

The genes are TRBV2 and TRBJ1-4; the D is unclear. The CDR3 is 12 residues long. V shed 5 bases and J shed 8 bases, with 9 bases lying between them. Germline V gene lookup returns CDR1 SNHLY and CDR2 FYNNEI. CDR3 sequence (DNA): TGTGCCAGCAGTCGGGTAAACGAAAAACTGTTTTTT. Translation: CASSRVNEKLFF. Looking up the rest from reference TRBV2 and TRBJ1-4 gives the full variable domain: EPEVTQTPSHQVTQMGQEVILRCVPISNHLYFYWYRQILGQKVEFLVSFYNNEISEKSEIFDDQFSVERPDGSNFTLKIRSTKLEDSAMYFCASSRVNEKLFFGSGTQLSVL.

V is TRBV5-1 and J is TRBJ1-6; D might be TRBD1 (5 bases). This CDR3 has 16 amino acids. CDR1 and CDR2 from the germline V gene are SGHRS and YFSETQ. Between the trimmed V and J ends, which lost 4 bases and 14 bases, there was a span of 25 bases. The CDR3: CASSPDLNRGLGALHF. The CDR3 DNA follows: TGCGCCAGCAGCCCCGACCTCAACAGAGGCTTAGGGGCCCTCCACTTT. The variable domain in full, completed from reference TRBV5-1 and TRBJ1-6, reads KAGVTQTPRYLIKTRGQQVTLSCSPISGHRSVSWYQQTPGQGLQFLFEYFSETQRNKGNFPGRFSGRQFSNSRSEMNVSTLELGDSALYLCASSPDLNRGLGALHFGNGTRLTVT.

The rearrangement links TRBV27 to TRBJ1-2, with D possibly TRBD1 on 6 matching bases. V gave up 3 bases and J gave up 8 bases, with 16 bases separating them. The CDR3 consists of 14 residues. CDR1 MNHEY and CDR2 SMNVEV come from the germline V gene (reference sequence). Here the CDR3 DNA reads TGTGCCAGCAGTTTCGGGCAGGGGCTAGGGGGCTACACCTTC. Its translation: CASSFGQGLGGYTF.

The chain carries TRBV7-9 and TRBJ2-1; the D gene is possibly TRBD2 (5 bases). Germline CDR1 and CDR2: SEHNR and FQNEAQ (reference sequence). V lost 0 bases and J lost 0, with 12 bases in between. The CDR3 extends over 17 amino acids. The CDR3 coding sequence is TGTGCCAGCAGCTTAGCATCACGGGGTAGCTCCTACAATGAGCAGTTCTTC. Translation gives CASSLASRGSSYNEQFF.

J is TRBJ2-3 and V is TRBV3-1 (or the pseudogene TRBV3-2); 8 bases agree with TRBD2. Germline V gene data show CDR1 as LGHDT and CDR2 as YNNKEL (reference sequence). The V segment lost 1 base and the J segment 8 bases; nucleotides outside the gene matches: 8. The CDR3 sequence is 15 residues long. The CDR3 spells CASSQASGSWSTQYF. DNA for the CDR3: TGTGCCAGCAGCCAAGCCAGCGGGAGTTGGAGTACGCAGTATTTT.